This TCR beta chain was sequenced in a study of blood T cell repertoires in COVID-19. Trimming cost V 6 bases and J 5 bases, with 12 bases left between them. Germline V gene sequence: CDR1 KGHDR, CDR2 SFDVKD. The CDR3 covers 13 residues. Some clones are missing from TCRdb's copy, which holds only in-frame ones; the method was immunoSEQ multiplex PCR. Found here are 30,000 to 40,000 clones, about 89% of them singletons; the top ten hold about 13%. The source of this sequence is a man in his 70s with active COVID-19. What was sequenced was peripheral blood. V and J are TRBV24-1 and TRBJ2-5, with D maybe TRBD1 (6 bases). CDR3 protein: CATSRHRGETQYF. Here the CDR3 DNA reads TGTGCCACCAGTCGTCATAGGGGGGAGACCCAGTACTTC.